This is a list of T cell receptor beta chains from one sample in a study of blood T cell repertoires in COVID-19. This table comes from immunoSEQ multiplex PCR, and its TCRdb copy is limited to in-frame clones, with some not included. The table has roughly 150,000 clones, around 85% seen once; the top ten hold more than 9.5%. The source material was peripheral blood. The source of these receptors is a man between 60 and 75 years old with active or convalescent COVID-19. The CDR3 runs from the conserved cysteine through the conserved F or W. Fields, in order: J gene, clone size, V gene, CDR3 length, D gene, CDR3 protein, CDR3 DNA. The D gene is left open where the match is weak. Clone size is not always given. Where it is, it says once, few, many or a class for expanded clones.

>TRBJ1-4|NA|TRBV12-3/TRBV12-4|13|NA
CASATPPSEKLFF
TGTGCCAGCGCCACCCCCCCAAGCGAAAAACTGTTTTTT
>TRBJ2-3|once|TRBV19|18|NA
CASSIRWVGGTETDTQYF
TGTGCCAGTAGTATACGTTGGGTTGGGGGGACAGAAACAGATACGCAGTATTTT
>TRBJ1-1|NA|TRBV6-6|13|NA
CASKPQGRTEAFF
TGTGCCAGCAAGCCACAGGGAAGGACTGAAGCTTTCTTT
>TRBJ2-2|NA|TRBV7-9|19|TRBD2
CASSLVGLAGVGGTGELFF
TGTGCCAGCAGCTTAGTGGGACTAGCGGGAGTCGGGGGCACCGGGGAGCTGTTTTTT
>TRBJ2-3|NA|TRBV20-1|13|NA
CSASSLQGDTQYF
TGCAGTGCTAGTTCCCTCCAGGGAGATACGCAGTATTTT
>TRBJ1-2|NA|TRBV11-3|14|NA
CASSWEWHNYGYTF
TGTGCCAGCAGCTGGGAGTGGCATAACTATGGCTACACCTTC
>TRBJ2-3|NA|TRBV6-5|14|NA
CASSVAGLTDTQYF
TGTGCCAGCTCGGTGGCAGGCTTGACAGATACGCAGTATTTT
>TRBJ2-7|NA|TRBV5-6|13|TRBD2
CASSLLAGGPQYF
TGTGCCAGCAGCTTGCTAGCGGGAGGACCGCAGTACTTC
>TRBJ1-6|NA|TRBV6-5|15|TRBD1
CASRRGTAHNSPLHF
TGTGCCAGCAGACGAGGGACAGCTCATAATTCACCCCTCCACTTT
>TRBJ1-6|once|TRBV5-4|16|NA
CASSLDGRTVNSPLHF
TGTGCCAGCAGCTTGGATGGTAGGACAGTTAATTCACCCCTCCACTTT
>TRBJ2-2|NA|TRBV10-1|14|TRBD1
CASSWTGNTGELFF
TGCGCCAGCAGTTGGACAGGCAACACCGGGGAGCTGTTTTTT
>TRBJ1-4|NA|TRBV19|14|NA
CASSIGGGGEKLFF
TGTGCCAGTAGTATCGGGGGCGGGGGTGAAAAACTGTTTTTT
>TRBJ2-1|NA|TRBV18|16|TRBD2
CASSPPSGLANNEQFF
TGTGCCAGCTCACCACCATCGGGACTAGCAAACAATGAGCAGTTCTTC
>TRBJ1-1|once|TRBV10-1|12|NA
CASSDGQDEAFF
TGCGCCAGCAGTGATGGGCAGGATGAAGCTTTCTTT
>TRBJ2-2|few|TRBV18|13|NA
CASSPQETGELFF
TGTGCCAGCTCACCACAGGAGACCGGGGAGCTGTTTTTT
>TRBJ2-1|NA|TRBV9|16|TRBD2
CASSVGGRLASDEQFF
TGTGCCAGCAGCGTAGGGGGACGACTAGCGAGCGATGAGCAGTTCTTC
>TRBJ2-7|NA|TRBV4-1|13|NA
CASSQDPGWEQYF
TGCGCCAGCAGCCAAGATCCCGGGTGGGAGCAGTACTTC
>TRBJ2-1|NA|TRBV19|15|TRBD1
CASSIARQGYNEQFF
TGTGCCAGTAGTATAGCCCGACAGGGGTATAATGAGCAGTTCTTC
>TRBJ1-2|NA|TRBV18|15|TRBD1
CASSFQDRGGDGYTF
TGTGCCAGCTCATTTCAGGACAGGGGCGGCGATGGCTACACCTTC
>TRBJ2-1|NA|TRBV4-2|13|NA
CASSQGLGSEQFF
TGTGCCAGCAGCCAAGGGCTAGGGAGTGAGCAGTTCTTC
>TRBJ1-6|NA|TRBV2|14|TRBD1
CASSADRGGSPLHF
TGTGCCAGCAGTGCGGACAGGGGGGGTTCACCCCTCCACTTT
>TRBJ2-1|NA|TRBV5-1|14|TRBD1
CASSSSRGHNEQFF
TGCGCCAGCAGCTCGTCGAGGGGGCACAATGAGCAGTTCTTC
>TRBJ2-3|NA|TRBV2|13|NA
CASSGSSTDTQYF
TGTGCTAGCAGTGGTTCAAGCACAGATACGCAGTATTTT
>TRBJ2-4|NA|TRBV6-1|19|NA
CASSERMEAALLAKNIQYF
TGTGCCAGCAGTGAACGGATGGAGGCCGCCCTTCTAGCCAAAAACATTCAGTACTTC
>TRBJ1-5|NA|TRBV28|15|TRBD1
CASRKVTGGNQPQHF
TGTGCCAGCAGAAAAGTTACAGGGGGCAATCAGCCCCAGCATTTT
>TRBJ1-5|few|TRBV2|15|TRBD1
CASRGRGTSHQPQHF
TGTGCCAGCAGGGGCAGGGGGACTAGTCATCAGCCCCAGCATTTT